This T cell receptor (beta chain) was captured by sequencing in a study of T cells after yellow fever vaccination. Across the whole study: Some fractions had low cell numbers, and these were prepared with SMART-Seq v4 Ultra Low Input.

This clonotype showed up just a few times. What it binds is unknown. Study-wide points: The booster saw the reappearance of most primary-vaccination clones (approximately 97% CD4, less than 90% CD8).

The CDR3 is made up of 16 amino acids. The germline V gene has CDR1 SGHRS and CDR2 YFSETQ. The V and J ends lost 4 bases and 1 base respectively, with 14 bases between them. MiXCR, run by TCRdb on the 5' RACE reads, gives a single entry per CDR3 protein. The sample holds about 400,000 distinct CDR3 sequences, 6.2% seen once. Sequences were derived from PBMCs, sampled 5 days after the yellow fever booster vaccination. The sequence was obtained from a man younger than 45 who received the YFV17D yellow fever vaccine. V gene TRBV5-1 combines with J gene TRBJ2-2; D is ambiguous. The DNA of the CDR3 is TGCGCCAGCAGCGCCTCGGGCCTCCAGAACACCGGGGAGCTGTTTTTT. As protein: CASSASGLQNTGELFF.